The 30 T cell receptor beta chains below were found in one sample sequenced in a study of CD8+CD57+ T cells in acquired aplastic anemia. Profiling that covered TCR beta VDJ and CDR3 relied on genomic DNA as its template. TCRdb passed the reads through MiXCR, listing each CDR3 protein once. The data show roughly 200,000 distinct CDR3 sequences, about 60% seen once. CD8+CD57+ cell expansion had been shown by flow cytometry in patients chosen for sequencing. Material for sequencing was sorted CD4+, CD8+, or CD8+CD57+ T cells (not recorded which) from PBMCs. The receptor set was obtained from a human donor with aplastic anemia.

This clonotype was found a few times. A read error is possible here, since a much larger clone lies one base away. The CDR3: CASSLGADRVVSGGPEGTQYF. CDR3 coding DNA: TGTGCCAGCAGCTTGGGCGCCGACAGGGTGGTTAGCGGGGGGCCGGAAGGGACCCAGTACTTC. This chain joins TRBV5-4 and TRBJ2-5; 10 bases are shared with TRBD2. CDR1 is SGHNT, CDR2 YYREEE, per germline (reference sequence). V was clipped by 0 bases and J by 7 bases; unmatched bases: 24. This CDR3 spans 21 amino acids.

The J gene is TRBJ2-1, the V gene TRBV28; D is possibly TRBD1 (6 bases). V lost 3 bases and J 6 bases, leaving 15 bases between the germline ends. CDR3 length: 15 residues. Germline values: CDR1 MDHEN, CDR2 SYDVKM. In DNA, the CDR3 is TGTGCCAGCAGTTTGCCCGGACAGATCGGCAATGAGCAGTTCTTC. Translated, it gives CASSLPGQIGNEQFF.

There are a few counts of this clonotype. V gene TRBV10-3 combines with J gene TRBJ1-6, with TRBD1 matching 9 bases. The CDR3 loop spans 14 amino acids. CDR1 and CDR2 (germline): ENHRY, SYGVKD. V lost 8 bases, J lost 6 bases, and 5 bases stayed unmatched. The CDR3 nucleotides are TGTGCCATCGGGGGACAGGGTAGTAATTCACCCCTCCACTTT. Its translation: CAIGGQGSNSPLHF.

The chain's CDR3 is CATSGPRRERGYNEQFF. The CDR3 coding sequence is TGTGCCACCAGTGGTCCCCGGCGGGAGAGGGGGTACAATGAGCAGTTCTTC. The chain employs TRBV24-1 and TRBJ2-1, with D possibly matching TRBD2 (7 bases). The CDR3 has 17 residues. V was shortened by 5 bases and J by 4 bases, with 20 bases between the two germline ends. Germline lookup yields CDR1 KGHDR and CDR2 SFDVKD.

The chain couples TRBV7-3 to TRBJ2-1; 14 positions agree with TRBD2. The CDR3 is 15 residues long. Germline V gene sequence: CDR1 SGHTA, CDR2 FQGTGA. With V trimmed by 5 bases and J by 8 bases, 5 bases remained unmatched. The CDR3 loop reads CASSPPGLAGDEQFF. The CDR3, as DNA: TGTGCCAGCAGCCCTCCGGGACTAGCGGGAGATGAGCAGTTCTTC.

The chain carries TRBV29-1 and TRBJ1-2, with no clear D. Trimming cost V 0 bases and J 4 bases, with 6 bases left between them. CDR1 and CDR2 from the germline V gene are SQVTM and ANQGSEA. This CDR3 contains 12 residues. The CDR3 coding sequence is TGCAGCGTTGAAGAGGGGTTCTATGGCTACACCTTC. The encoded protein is CSVEEGFYGYTF.

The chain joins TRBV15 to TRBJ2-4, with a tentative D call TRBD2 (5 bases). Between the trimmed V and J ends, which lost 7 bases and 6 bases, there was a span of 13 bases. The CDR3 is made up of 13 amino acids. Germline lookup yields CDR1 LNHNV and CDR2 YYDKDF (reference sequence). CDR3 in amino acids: CATKPGSGNIQYF. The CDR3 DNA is TGTGCCACCAAGCCGGGCAGCGGAAACATTCAGTACTTC.

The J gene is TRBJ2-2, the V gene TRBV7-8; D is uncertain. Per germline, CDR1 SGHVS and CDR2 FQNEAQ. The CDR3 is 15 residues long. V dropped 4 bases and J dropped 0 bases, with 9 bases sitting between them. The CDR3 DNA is TGTGCCAGCAGCTGGTCCGTGGCGAACACCGGGGAGCTGTTTTTT. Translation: CASSWSVANTGELFF. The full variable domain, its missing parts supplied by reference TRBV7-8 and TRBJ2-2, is GAGVSQSPRYKVAKRGQDVALRCDPISGHVSLFWYQQALGQGPEFLTYFQNEAQLDKSGLPSDRFFAERPEGSVSTLKIQRTQQEDSAVYLCASSWSVANTGELFFGEGSRLTVL.

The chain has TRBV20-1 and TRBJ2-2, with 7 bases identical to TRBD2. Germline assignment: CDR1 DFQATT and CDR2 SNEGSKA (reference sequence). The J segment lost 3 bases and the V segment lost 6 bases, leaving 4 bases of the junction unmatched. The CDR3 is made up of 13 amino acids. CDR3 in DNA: TGCAGTGCGCGGGAGTCGTACACCGGGGAGCTGTTTTTT. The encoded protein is CSARESYTGELFF.

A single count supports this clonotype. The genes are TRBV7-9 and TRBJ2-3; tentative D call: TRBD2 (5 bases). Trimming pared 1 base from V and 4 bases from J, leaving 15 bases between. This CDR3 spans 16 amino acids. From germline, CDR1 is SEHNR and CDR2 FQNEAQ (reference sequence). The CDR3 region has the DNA TGTGCCAGCAGCTTAGAGCGGTGGTCTGAGCCAGATACGCAGTATTTT. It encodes CASSLERWSEPDTQYF.

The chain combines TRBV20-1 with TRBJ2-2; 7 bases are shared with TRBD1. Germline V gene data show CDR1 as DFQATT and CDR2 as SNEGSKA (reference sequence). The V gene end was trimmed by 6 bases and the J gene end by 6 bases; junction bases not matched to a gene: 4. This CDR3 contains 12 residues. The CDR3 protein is CSATTGSGELFF. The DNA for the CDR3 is TGCAGTGCCACGACAGGGTCCGGGGAGCTGTTTTTT.

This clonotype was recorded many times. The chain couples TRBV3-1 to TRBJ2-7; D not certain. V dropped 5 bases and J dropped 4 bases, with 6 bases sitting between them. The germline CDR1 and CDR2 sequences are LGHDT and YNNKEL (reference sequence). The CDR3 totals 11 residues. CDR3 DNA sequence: TGTGCCAGCAGCTTCGAGTACGAGCAGTACTTC. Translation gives CASSFEYEQYF.

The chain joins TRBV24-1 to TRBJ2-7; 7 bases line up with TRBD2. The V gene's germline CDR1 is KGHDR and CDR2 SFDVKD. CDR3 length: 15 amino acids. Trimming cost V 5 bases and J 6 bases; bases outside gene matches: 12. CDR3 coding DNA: TGTGCCACCAGTGTGGGGGGGGACGGCGGGAGCGAGCAGTACTTC. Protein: CATSVGGDGGSEQYF.

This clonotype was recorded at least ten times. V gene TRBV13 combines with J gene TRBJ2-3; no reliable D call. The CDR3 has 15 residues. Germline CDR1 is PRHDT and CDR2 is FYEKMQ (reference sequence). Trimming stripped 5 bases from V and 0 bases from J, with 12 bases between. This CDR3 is CASSRTAESTDTQYF. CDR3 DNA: TGTGCCAGCAGCCGGACGGCGGAGAGCACAGATACGCAGTATTTT. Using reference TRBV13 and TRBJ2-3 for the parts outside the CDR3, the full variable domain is AAGVIQSPRHLIKEKRETATLKCYPIPRHDTVYWYQQGPGQDPQFLISFYEKMQSDKGSIPDRFSAQQFSDYHSELNMSSLELGDSALYFCASSRTAESTDTQYFGPGTRLTVL.

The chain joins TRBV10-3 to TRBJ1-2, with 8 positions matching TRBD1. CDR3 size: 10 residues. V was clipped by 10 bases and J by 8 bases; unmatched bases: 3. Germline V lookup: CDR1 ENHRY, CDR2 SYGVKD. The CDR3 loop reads CATSGGGYTF. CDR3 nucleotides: TGTGCCACCTCAGGGGGCGGCTACACCTTC.

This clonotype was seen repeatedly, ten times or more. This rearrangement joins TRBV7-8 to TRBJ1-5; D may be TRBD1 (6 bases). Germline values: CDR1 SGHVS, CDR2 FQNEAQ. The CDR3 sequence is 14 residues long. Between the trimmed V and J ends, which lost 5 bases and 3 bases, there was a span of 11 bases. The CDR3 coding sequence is TGTGCCAGCAGCAAGGGGGGGGTCAATCAGCCCCAGCATTTT. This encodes CASSKGGVNQPQHF. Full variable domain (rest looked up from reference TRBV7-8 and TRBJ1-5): GAGVSQSPRYKVAKRGQDVALRCDPISGHVSLFWYQQALGQGPEFLTYFQNEAQLDKSGLPSDRFFAERPEGSVSTLKIQRTQQEDSAVYLCASSKGGVNQPQHFGDGTRLSIL.

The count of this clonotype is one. CDR3 sequence reads: CSANPQGGNTIYF. CDR3 sequence (DNA): TGCAGTGCTAACCCACAGGGTGGAAACACCATATATTTT. The genes are TRBV20-1 and TRBJ1-3, with TRBD1 as a possible D gene (6 bases). The CDR3 length is 13 residues. Deletions cut 4 bases from V and 3 bases from J, with 10 bases between. Germline loops: CDR1 DFQATT, CDR2 SNEGSKA (reference sequence).

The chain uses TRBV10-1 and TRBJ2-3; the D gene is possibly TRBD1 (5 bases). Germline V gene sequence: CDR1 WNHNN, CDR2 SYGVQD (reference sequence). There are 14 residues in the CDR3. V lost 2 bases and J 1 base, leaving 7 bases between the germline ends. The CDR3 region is CASSEKTGTDTQYF. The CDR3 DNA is TGCGCCAGCAGTGAGAAGACAGGCACAGATACGCAGTATTTT.

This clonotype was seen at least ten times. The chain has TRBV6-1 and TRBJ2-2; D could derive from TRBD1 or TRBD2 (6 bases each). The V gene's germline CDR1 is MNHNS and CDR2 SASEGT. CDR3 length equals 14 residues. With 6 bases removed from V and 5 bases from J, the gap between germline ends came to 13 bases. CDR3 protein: CASRTGAETGELFF. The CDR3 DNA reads TGTGCCAGCAGGACGGGGGCAGAAACCGGGGAGCTGTTTTTT.

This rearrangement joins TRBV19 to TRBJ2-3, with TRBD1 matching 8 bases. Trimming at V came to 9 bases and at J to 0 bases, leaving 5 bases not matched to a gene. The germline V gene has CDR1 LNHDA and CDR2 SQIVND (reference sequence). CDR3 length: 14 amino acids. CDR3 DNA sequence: TGTGCCAGCATCGACAGGGGTAGCACAGATACGCAGTATTTT. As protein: CASIDRGSTDTQYF.

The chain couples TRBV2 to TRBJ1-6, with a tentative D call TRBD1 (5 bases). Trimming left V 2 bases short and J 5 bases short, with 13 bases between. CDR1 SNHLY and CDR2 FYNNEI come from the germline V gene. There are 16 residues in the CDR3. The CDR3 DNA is TGTGCCAGCAGTGAATTGGGGACCGCGAATAATTCACCCCTCCACTTT. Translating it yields CASSELGTANNSPLHF.

The DNA of the CDR3 is TGTGCCAGCAGCCAAGATAAATACAATGAGCAGTTCTTC. It is translated as CASSQDKYNEQFF. The V and J genes are TRBV2 and TRBJ2-1; D not resolved. The germline gives CDR1 SNHLY, CDR2 FYNNEI. The CDR3 sequence is 13 residues long. V dropped 6 bases and J dropped 4 bases, with 10 bases sitting between them.

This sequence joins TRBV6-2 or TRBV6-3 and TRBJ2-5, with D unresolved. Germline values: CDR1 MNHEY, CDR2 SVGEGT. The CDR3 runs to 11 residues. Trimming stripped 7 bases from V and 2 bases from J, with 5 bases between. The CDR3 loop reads CASTLQETQYF. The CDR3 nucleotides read TGTGCCAGCACCCTACAAGAGACCCAGTACTTC.

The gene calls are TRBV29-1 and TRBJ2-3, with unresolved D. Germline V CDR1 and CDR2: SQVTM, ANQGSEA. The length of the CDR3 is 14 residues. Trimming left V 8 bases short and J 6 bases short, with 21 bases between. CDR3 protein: CSLWSRLQHDTQYF. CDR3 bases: TGCAGCCTTTGGTCTCGGCTGCAGCATGATACGCAGTATTTT.

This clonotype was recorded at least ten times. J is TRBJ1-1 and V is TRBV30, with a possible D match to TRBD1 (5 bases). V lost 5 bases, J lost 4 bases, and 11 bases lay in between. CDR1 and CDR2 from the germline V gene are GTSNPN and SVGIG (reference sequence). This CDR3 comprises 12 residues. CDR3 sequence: CAWQGPGTEAFF. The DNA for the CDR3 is TGTGCCTGGCAGGGACCCGGCACTGAAGCTTTCTTT.

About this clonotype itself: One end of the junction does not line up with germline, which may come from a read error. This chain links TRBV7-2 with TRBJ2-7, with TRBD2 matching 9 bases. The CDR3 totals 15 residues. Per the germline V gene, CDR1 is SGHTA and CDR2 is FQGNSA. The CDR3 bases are TGTGCCAGCACCCCCGGAAGCGGGAGGCTCCACGAGCGGTACTTC. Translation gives CASTPGSGRLHERYF.

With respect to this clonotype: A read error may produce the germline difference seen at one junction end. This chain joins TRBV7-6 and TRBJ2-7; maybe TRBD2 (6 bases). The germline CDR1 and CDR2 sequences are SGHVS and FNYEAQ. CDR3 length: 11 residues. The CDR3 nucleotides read TGTGCCAGCAGCCCCGGGACTTCTTTAGACTTC. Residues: CASSPGTSLDF.

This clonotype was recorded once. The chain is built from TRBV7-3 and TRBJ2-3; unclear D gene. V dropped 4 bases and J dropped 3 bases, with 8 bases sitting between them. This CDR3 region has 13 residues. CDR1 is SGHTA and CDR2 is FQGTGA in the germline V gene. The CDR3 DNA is TGTGCCAGCAGCTCCCAGAGAACAGATACGCAGTATTTT. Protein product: CASSSQRTDTQYF.

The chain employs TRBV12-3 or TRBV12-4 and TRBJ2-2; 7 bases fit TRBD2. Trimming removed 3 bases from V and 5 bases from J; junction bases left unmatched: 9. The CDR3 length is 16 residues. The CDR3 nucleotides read TGTGCCAGCAGTTTCTCTAGCGGCCTGGGTACCGGGGAGCTGTTTTTT. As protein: CASSFSSGLGTGELFF.

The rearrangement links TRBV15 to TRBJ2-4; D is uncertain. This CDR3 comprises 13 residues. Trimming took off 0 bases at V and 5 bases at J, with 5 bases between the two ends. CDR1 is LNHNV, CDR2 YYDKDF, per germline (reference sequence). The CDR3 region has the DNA TGTGCCACCAGCAGAGAAGGGCAAAACATTCAGTACTTC. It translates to CATSREGQNIQYF.